The following is a T cell receptor beta chain sequence with its context. Trimming pared 5 bases from V and 6 bases from J, leaving 17 bases between. The germline CDR1 and CDR2 sequences are MNHEY and SVGEGT. This CDR3 comprises 15 residues. The source of the sample is a study of blood T cell repertoires in COVID-19. As handled by the study authors: Scientists estimated how many nucleated cells there were by amplifying reference gene primers. Sequenced by immunoSEQ multiplex PCR; TCRdb stores in-frame clones only, minus some. The V and J calls and clone size were taken over from that table, and D and trimming were inferred from the DNA. The table lists 290,000 or so clones, around 86% of them singletons.

The rearrangement uses TRBV6-2 or TRBV6-3 and TRBJ2-1; D perhaps matches TRBD2 (7 bases). Material: peripheral blood. The clonotype was recovered from a man between 65 and 85 years old with acute or convalescent COVID-19. The CDR3 sequence: CASSAERGAINEQFF. In DNA, the CDR3 is TGTGCCAGCAGTGCCGAACGGGGGGCCATCAATGAGCAGTTCTTC.